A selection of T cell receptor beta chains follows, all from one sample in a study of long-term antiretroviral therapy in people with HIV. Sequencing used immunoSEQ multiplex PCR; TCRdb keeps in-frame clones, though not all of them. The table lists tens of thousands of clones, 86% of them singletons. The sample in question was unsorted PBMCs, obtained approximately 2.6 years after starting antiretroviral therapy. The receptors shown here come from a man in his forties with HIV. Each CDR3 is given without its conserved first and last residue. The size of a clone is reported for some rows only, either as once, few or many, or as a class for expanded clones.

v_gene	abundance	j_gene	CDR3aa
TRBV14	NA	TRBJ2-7	ASSQVPSANEQY
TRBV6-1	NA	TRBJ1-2	ASSPGVGGDYGYT
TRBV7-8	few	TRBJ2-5	ASSLGLAGGGSQETQY
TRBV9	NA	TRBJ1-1	ASSLGGMNTEAF
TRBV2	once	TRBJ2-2	ARGPNTGELF
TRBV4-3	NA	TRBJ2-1	ASSQDWTYNEQF
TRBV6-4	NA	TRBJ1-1	ASPPGQRCTEAF
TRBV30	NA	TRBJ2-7	ALVRGTHEQY
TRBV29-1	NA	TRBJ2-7	SVELRDSDAYEQY
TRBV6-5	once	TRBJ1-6	ASSWRTANSPLH
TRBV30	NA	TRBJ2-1	ACRVINEQF
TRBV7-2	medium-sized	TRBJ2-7	ASSFPTSLQGYSYEQY
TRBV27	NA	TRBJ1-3	ASSSRGPSGNTIY
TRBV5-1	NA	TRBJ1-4	ASSSGQGGTNEKLF
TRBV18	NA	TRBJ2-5	ASSPPGGLETQY
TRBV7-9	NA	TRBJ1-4	ASSLGVSNGGFNEKLF
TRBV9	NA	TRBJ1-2	ASSVADGAIYGYT
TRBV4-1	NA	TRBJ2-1	ASSQEGRDNEQF
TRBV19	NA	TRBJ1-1	ASSKDGPRNTEAF
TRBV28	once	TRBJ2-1	ASSVGLAGGIFEQF
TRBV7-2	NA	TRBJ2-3	ASSLDYGGPPDTQY
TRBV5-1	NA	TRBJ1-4	ASSTGTGESNEKLF
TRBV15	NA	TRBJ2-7	ATSRDRGPYEQY
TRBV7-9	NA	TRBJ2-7	ASSLSRSGTSYEQY
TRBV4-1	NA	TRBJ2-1	ASTLAVSYNEQF
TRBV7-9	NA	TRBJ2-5	ASSRYTGETQY
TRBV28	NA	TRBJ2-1	ASSLYGGGAYNEQF
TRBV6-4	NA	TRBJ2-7	ASSPQRQYSGYEQY
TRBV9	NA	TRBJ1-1	ASSAGRGVNTEAF
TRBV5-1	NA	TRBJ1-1	ASSYTNMREGGTEAF
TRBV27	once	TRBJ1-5	ASSLAGNSNQPQH
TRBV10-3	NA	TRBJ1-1	AIAWTENTEAF
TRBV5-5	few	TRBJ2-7	ASSLSNYEQY
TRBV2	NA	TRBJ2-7	ASTGDGSYEQY
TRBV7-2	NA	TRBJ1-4	ASSLAREDEKLF
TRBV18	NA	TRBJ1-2	ASSPRAGPQDGYT
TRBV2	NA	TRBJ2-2	ASSEPRQGLYANTGELF
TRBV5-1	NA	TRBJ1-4	ASSLVEGGNEKLF
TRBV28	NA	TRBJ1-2	ASSTQSTTNYGYT
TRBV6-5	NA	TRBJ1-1	ASRTGGAAEAF
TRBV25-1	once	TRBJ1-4	ASSEYGQANEKLF
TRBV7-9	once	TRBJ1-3	ASSPRRGPSGNTIY
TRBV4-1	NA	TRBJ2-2	ASSQGVPAGVTGELF
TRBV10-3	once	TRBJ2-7	AISEGSGGSPYEQY
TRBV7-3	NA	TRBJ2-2	ASSLTEAGELF
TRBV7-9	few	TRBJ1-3	ASSSISGNTIY
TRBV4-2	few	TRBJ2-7	ASSQDSLVDSEQY